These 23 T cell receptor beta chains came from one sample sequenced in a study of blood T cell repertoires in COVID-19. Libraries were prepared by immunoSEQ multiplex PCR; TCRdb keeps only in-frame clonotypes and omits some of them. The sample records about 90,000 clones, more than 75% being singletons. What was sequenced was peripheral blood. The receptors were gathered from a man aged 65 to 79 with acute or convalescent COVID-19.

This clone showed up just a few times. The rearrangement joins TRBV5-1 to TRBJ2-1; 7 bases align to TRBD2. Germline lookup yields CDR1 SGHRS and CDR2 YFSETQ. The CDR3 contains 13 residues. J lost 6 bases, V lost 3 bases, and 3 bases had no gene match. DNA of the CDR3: TGCGCCAGCAGCTGGGCTAGCGGCAATGAGCAGTTCTTC. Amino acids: CASSWASGNEQFF.

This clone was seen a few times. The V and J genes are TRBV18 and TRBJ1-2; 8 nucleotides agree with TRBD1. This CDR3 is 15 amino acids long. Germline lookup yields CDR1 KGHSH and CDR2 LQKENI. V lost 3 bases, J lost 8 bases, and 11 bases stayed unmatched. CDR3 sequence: CASSPDGQGRSGYTF. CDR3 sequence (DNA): TGTGCCAGCTCACCGGACGGACAGGGTCGTTCGGGCTACACCTTC.

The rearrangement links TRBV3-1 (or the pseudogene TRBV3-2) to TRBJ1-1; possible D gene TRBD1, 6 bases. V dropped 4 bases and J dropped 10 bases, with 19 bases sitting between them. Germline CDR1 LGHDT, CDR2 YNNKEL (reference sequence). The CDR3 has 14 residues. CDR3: CASSPTWGPWGAFF. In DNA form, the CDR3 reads TGTGCCAGCAGCCCCACTTGGGGGCCTTGGGGAGCTTTCTTT.

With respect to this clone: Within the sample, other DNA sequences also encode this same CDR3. The CDR3 reads CASSADRNTEAFF. For the CDR3, the DNA is TGCGCCAGCAGTGCCGACAGGAACACTGAAGCTTTCTTT. The chain uses TRBV10-1 and TRBJ1-1; a weak D match, TRBD1 (5 bases). CDR1 and CDR2 (germline): WNHNN, SYGVQD (reference sequence). There are 13 residues in the CDR3. Trimming removed 4 bases from V and 1 base from J, with 7 bases in between.

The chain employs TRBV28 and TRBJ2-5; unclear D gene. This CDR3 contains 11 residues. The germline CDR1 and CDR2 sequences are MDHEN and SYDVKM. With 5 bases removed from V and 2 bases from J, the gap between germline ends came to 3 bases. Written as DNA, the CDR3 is TGTGCCAGCAGTCCTCAAGAGACCCAGTACTTC. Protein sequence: CASSPQETQYF.

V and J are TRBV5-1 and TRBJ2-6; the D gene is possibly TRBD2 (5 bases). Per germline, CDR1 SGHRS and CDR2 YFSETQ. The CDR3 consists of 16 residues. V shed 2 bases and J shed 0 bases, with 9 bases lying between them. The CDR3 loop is CASSLEGVSGANVLTF. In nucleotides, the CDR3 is TGCGCCAGCAGCTTAGAGGGAGTCTCTGGGGCCAACGTCCTGACTTTC. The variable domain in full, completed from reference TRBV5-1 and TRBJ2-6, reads KAGVTQTPRYLIKTRGQQVTLSCSPISGHRSVSWYQQTPGQGLQFLFEYFSETQRNKGNFPGRFSGRQFSNSRSEMNVSTLELGDSALYLCASSLEGVSGANVLTFGAGSRLTVL.

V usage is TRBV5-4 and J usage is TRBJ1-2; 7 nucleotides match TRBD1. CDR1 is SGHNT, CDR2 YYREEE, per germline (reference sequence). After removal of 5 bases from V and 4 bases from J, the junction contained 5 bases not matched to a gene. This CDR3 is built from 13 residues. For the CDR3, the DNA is TGTGCCAGCAGTTCCGGGACAGTCTATGGCTACACCTTC. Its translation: CASSSGTVYGYTF.

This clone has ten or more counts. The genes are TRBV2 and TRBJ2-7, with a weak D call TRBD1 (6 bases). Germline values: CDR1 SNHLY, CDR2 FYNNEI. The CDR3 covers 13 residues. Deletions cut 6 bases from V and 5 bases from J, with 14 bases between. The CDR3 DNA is TGTGCCAGCAGCAGGGGTCTTGCCAACGAGCAGTACGTC. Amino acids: CASSRGLANEQYV.

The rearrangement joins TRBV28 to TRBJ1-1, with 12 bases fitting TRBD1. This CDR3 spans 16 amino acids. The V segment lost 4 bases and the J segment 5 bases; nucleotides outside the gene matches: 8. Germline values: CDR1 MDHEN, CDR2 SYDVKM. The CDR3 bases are TGTGCCAGCAGTTCCCGGGACAGGGGGCTGGCGACTGAAGCTTTCTTT. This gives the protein CASSSRDRGLATEAFF.

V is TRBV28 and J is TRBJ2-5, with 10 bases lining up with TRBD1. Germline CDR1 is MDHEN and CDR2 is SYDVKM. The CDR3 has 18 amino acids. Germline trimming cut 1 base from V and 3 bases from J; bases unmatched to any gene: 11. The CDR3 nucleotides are TGTGCCAGCAGTTTATCCGGGACAGGGGCATTCGTGGAAGAGACCCAGTACTTC. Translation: CASSLSGTGAFVEETQYF.

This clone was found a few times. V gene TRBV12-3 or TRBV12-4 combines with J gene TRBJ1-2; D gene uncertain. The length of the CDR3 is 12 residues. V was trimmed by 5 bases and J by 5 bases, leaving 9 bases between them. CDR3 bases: TGTGCCAGCAGTACCGACATATATGGCTACACCTTC. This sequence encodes CASSTDIYGYTF.

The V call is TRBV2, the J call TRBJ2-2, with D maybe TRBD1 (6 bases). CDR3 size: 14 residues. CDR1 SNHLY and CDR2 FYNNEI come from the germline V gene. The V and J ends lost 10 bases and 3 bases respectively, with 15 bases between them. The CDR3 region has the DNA TGTGCCACCAGACAGGACGGCGACACCGGGGAGCTGTTTTTT. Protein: CATRQDGDTGELFF.

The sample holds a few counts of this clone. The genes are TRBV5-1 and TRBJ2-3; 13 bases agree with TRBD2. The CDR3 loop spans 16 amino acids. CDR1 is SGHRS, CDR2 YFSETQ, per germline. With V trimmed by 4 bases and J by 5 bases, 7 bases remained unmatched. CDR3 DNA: TGCGCCAGCAGCCCGACTAGCGGGAGGAAAGGAGATACGCAGTATTTT. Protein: CASSPTSGRKGDTQYF. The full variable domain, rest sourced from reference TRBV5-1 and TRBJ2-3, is KAGVTQTPRYLIKTRGQQVTLSCSPISGHRSVSWYQQTPGQGLQFLFEYFSETQRNKGNFPGRFSGRQFSNSRSEMNVSTLELGDSALYLCASSPTSGRKGDTQYFGPGTRLTVL.

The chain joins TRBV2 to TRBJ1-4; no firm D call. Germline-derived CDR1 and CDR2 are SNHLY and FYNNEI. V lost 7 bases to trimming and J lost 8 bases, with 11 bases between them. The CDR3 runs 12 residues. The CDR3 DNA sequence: TGTGCCAGCAACAAGGTGGAGGAAAAACTGTTTTTT. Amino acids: CASNKVEEKLFF.

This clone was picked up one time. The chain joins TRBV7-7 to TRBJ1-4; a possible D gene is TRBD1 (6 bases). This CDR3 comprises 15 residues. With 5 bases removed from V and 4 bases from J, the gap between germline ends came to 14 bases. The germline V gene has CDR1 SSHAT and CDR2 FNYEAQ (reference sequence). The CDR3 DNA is TGTGCCAGCAGCCCGGGCCAGGGGCATAATGAAAAACTGTTTTTT. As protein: CASSPGQGHNEKLFF.

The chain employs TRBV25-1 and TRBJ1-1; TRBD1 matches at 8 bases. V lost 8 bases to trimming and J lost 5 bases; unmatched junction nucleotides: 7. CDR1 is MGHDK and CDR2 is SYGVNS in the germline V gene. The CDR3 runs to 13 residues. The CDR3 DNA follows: TGTGCCAGCGTCAGGGGGCGCGAGACTGAAGCTTTCTTT. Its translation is CASVRGRETEAFF. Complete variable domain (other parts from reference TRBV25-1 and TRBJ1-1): EADIYQTPRYLVIGTGKKITLECSQTMGHDKMYWYQQDPGMELHLIHYSYGVNSTEKGDLSSESTVSRIRTEHFPLTLESARPSHTSQYLCASVRGRETEAFFGQGTRLTVV.

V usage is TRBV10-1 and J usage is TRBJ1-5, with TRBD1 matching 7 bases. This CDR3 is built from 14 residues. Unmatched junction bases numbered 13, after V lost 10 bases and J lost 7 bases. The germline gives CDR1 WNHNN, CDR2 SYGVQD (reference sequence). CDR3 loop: CATRDDRDGQPQHF. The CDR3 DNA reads TGCGCCACCAGGGACGACAGGGACGGACAGCCCCAGCATTTT.

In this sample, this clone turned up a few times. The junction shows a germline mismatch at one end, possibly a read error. The CDR3 bases are TGTGCCAGTACTATAACAAGTCGTTTCGGGTACACCGGGGAGCTGTTTTTT. Protein product: CASTITSRFGYTGELFF. This sequence joins TRBV19 and TRBJ2-2, with D uncertain. Germline CDR1 is LNHDA and CDR2 is SQIVND (reference sequence). The CDR3 loop spans 17 amino acids.

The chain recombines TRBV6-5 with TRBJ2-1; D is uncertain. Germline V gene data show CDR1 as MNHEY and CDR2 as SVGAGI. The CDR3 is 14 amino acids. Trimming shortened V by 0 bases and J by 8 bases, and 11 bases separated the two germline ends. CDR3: CASSYSPVVDEQFF. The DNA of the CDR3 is TGTGCCAGCAGTTACTCGCCGGTAGTGGATGAGCAGTTCTTC.

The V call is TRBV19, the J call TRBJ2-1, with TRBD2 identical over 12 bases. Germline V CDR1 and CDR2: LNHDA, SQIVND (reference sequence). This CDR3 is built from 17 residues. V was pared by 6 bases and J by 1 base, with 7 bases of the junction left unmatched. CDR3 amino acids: CASSPTSGGFSYNEQFF. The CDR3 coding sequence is TGTGCCAGTAGCCCTACTAGCGGGGGGTTTTCCTACAATGAGCAGTTCTTC. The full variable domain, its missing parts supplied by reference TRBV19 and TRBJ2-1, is DGGITQSPKYLFRKEGQNVTLSCEQNLNHDAMYWYRQDPGQGLRLIYYSQIVNDFQKGDIAEGYSVSREKKESFPLTVTSAQKNPTAFYLCASSPTSGGFSYNEQFFGPGTRLTVL.

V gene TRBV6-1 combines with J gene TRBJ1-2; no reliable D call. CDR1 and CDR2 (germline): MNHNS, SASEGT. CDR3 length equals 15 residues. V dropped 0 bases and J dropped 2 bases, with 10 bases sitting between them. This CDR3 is CASSEARPANYGYTF. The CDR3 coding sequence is TGTGCCAGCAGTGAAGCCAGGCCAGCCAACTATGGCTACACCTTC.

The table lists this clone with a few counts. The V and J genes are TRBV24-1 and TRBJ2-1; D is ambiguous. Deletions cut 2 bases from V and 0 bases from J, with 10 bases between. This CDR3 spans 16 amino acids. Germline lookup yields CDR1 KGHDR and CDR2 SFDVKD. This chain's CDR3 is CATSDSGLSSYNEQFF. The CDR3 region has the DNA TGTGCCACCAGTGATTCAGGTTTAAGCTCCTACAATGAGCAGTTCTTC.

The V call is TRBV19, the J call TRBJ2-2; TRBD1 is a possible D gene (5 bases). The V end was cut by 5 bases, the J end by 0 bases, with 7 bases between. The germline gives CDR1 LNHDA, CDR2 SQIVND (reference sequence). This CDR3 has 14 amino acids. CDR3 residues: CASSAGSNTGELFF. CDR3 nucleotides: TGTGCCAGTAGTGCAGGGTCGAACACCGGGGAGCTGTTTTTT.